This T cell receptor beta chain was recovered during a study of control samples from healthy donors and cancer patients. Libraries were prepared by immunoSEQ multiplex PCR; TCRdb keeps only in-frame clonotypes and omits some of them. Altogether roughly 200,000 clones are present, about 93% being singletons, with the ten largest covering over 1.1%. This CDR3 is built from 16 residues. CDR1 is MGHRA and CDR2 is YSYEKL in the germline V gene. The V and J ends lost 0 bases and 5 bases respectively, with 13 bases between them. This TCR was sampled from a man aged 18 to 35 in good health. Sequencing input: blood. The chain recombines TRBV4-1 with TRBJ2-2; a weak D match, TRBD1 (6 bases). This chain's CDR3 is CASSQESQGRTGELFF. The CDR3 DNA is TGCGCCAGCAGCCAAGAGAGTCAGGGGAGAACCGGGGAGCTGTTTTTT.